This entry lists 30 T cell receptor beta chains sequenced from one sample in a study of T-cell reconstitution after alpha-beta-depleted transplantation in children. The library targeted TCRbeta and was prepared with unique molecular identifiers. MiXCR, applied by TCRdb to the PCR reads, yields one record per CDR3 protein. The data hold a few hundred thousand distinct CDR3 sequences, with approximately 10% observed a single time. Sequencing was performed on peripheral blood, taken 180 days after TCRalphabeta/CD19-depleted stem cell transplant. These receptors all come from a male patient between 2 and 10 years old who had a stem cell transplant for chronic granulomatous disease, so the T cells may come from the graft donor.

This clonotype has ten or more counts. V and J are TRBV29-1 and TRBJ1-1, with D possibly being TRBD1 (6 bases). Germline lookup yields CDR1 SQVTM and CDR2 ANQGSEA. This CDR3 spans 14 amino acids. Trimming cost V 5 bases and J 0 bases, with 13 bases left between them. Written as DNA, the CDR3 is TGCAGCGTTAAGTTACAGGGTGTGAACACTGAAGCTTTCTTT. Translation: CSVKLQGVNTEAFF.

This clonotype was detected ten times or more. The chain links TRBV20-1 to TRBJ1-3, with 8 bases identical to TRBD1. From germline, CDR1 is DFQATT and CDR2 SNEGSKA (reference sequence). Trimming removed 6 bases from V and 4 bases from J; junction bases left unmatched: 11. There are 15 residues in the CDR3. CDR3 coding DNA: TGCAGTGCAAAAAATCAGGGGGCGAGCGGAAACACCATATATTTT. It is translated as CSAKNQGASGNTIYF.

This clonotype was counted at least ten times. CDR3 loop: CASSVGRLAGGANEQFF. The CDR3 DNA follows: TGTGCCAGCAGCGTAGGGAGGCTAGCGGGGGGGGCCAATGAGCAGTTCTTC. This rearrangement joins TRBV9 to TRBJ2-1; 12 bases match TRBD2. With V trimmed by 0 bases and J by 6 bases, 7 bases remained unmatched. The CDR3 runs to 17 residues. Germline V CDR1 and CDR2: SGDLS, YYNGEE. The full variable domain, in which reference TRBV9 and TRBJ2-1 provide the parts outside the CDR3, is DSGVTQTPKHLITATGQRVTLRCSPRSGDLSVYWYQQSLDQGLQFLIQYYNGEERAKGNILERFSAQQFPDLHSELNLSSLELGDSALYFCASSVGRLAGGANEQFFGPGTRLTVL.

At least ten counts were recorded for this clonotype. This rearrangement joins TRBV25-1 to TRBJ1-1; a weak D match, TRBD1 (6 bases). The CDR3 extends over 13 amino acids. Germline V gene data show CDR1 as MGHDK and CDR2 as SYGVNS. The V gene lost 6 bases and the J gene lost 7 bases, with 15 bases spanning the gap. CDR3 bases: TGTGCCAGCAGCCGGGACACTGGGGGTGAAGCTTTCTTT. Its translation: CASSRDTGGEAFF.

This clonotype has ten or more counts. This chain joins TRBV29-1 and TRBJ1-5; D unclear. CDR3 length: 12 residues. V dropped 5 bases and J dropped 0 bases, with 5 bases sitting between them. CDR1 is SQVTM, CDR2 ANQGSEA, per germline. This CDR3 is CSVSTSNQPQHF. CDR3 nucleotides: TGCAGCGTTTCGACTAGCAATCAGCCCCAGCATTTT. Based on the CDR3 plus reference TRBV29-1 and TRBJ1-5, the full variable domain is SAVISQKPSRDICQRGTSLTIQCQVDSQVTMMFWYRQQPGQSLTLIATANQGSEATYESGFVIDKFPISRPNLTFSTLTVSNMSPEDSSIYLCSVSTSNQPQHFGDGTRLSIL.

With regard to this clonotype: Possible read error: a much larger clone is one base away. The V call is TRBV10-3, the J call TRBJ2-5; 7 nucleotides agree with TRBD2. The germline V gene has CDR1 ENHRY and CDR2 SYGVKD. The CDR3 is made up of 14 amino acids. The CDR3 DNA reads as TGTTCCATCAGGGAGGGACTGCCAAAAGAGACCCAGTACTTC. Protein: CSIREGLPKETQYF.

The table lists this clonotype with a few counts. The chain is built from TRBV6-2 or TRBV6-3 and TRBJ2-1; TRBD2 aligns across 7 bases. Germline CDR1 is MNHEY and CDR2 is SVGEGT. This CDR3 is built from 21 residues. J lost 6 bases, V lost 2 bases, and 25 bases had no gene match. The CDR3 DNA reads as TGTGCCAGCAGTTACACTCCAGCTAGGCTAGCGGCCAACTACAGGACCAATGAGCAGTTCTTC. Protein: CASSYTPARLAANYRTNEQFF.

The chain combines TRBV6-1 with TRBJ1-5; perhaps TRBD1 as D (5 bases). The V and J ends lost 1 base and 7 bases respectively, with 11 bases between them. Germline V gene lookup returns CDR1 MNHNS and CDR2 SASEGT. CDR3 size: 14 residues. The CDR3: CASSEDGGKQPQHF. As DNA, the CDR3 is TGTGCCAGCAGTGAAGATGGGGGGAAGCAGCCCCAGCATTTT.

This clonotype has ten or more counts. The rearrangement joins TRBV5-1 to TRBJ2-1; D possibly matches TRBD1 or TRBD2 (7 bases each). Germline V lookup: CDR1 SGHRS, CDR2 YFSETQ. V was shortened by 4 bases and J by 9 bases, with 17 bases between the two germline ends. CDR3 length: 14 amino acids. The CDR3 bases are TGCGCCAGCAGCGGGGGGGTAGGGGGCACTGAGCAGTTCTTC. It yields the protein CASSGGVGGTEQFF.

The sample holds many counts of this clonotype. The chain carries TRBV20-1 and TRBJ2-7; 14 nucleotides match TRBD2. Germline lookup yields CDR1 DFQATT and CDR2 SNEGSKA (reference sequence). With 6 bases clipped from V and 6 bases from J, the junction kept 7 bases outside the gene matches. CDR3 size: 14 residues. In nucleotides, the CDR3 is TGCAGTGCCCCGGGACTAGCGGGAGCCCCCGAGCAGTACTTC. Translated, it gives CSAPGLAGAPEQYF.

Turning to this clonotype: A much more abundant neighbour one base away suggests this may be a read error. This chain joins TRBV5-6 and TRBJ2-5; 7 positions agree with TRBD2. J lost 1 base, V lost 2 bases, and 11 bases had no gene match. The CDR3 length is 17 residues. In germline, CDR1 is SGHDT, CDR2 YYEEEE. The CDR3 is CASSFTSWGGSQETQYF. The DNA for the CDR3 is TGTGCCAGCAGCTTTACTAGCTGGGGAGGGAGCCAAGAGACCCAGTACTTC. Full variable domain (missing parts from reference TRBV5-6 and TRBJ2-5): DAGVTQSPTHLIKTRGQQVTLRCSPKSGHDTVSWYQQALGQGPQFIFQYYEEEERQRGNFPDRFSGHQFPNYSSELNVNALLLGDSALYLCASSFTSWGGSQETQYFGPGTRLLVL.

This clonotype was counted ten times or more. The chain has TRBV28 and TRBJ2-2, with 12 bases aligning to TRBD2. Germline CDR1 MDHEN, CDR2 SYDVKM. V lost 7 bases, J lost 5 bases, and 8 bases stayed unmatched. The CDR3 sequence is 16 residues long. CDR3 coding DNA: TGTGCCAGCAATCTAGCCGGACTAGCGGGAACCGGGGAGCTGTTTTTT. Protein sequence: CASNLAGLAGTGELFF. Drawing the rest from reference TRBV28 and TRBJ2-2, the complete variable domain is DVKVTQSSRYLVKRTGEKVFLECVQDMDHENMFWYRQDPGLGLRLIYFSYDVKMKEKGDIPEGYSVSREKKERFSLILESASTNQTSMYLCASNLAGLAGTGELFFGEGSRLTVL.

This clonotype was found many times. V is TRBV7-8 and J is TRBJ2-7; 10 nucleotides line up with TRBD2. Germline V gene lookup returns CDR1 SGHVS and CDR2 FQNEAQ. With V trimmed by 6 bases and J by 2 bases, 13 bases remained unmatched. This CDR3 has 17 residues. The CDR3, as DNA: TGTGCCAGCAGGCTTCGAGTGCCTAGCGGGAGACCCTACGAGCAGTACTTC. Its protein product is CASRLRVPSGRPYEQYF.

This clonotype was counted a few times. The genes are TRBV18 and TRBJ1-1; no clear D gene. The CDR3 spans 13 residues. The germline V and J ends were trimmed by 2 bases and 8 bases, with 12 bases remaining between them. Germline CDR1 and CDR2: KGHSH and LQKENI. Written as DNA, the CDR3 is TGTGCCAGCTCACCATCCGACAAAAACGAAGCTTTCTTT. Its protein product is CASSPSDKNEAFF. The full variable domain, rest sourced from reference TRBV18 and TRBJ1-1, is NAGVMQNPRHLVRRRGQEARLRCSPMKGHSHVYWYRQLPEEGLKFMVYLQKENIIDESGMPKERFSAEFPKEGPSILRIQQVVRGDSAAYFCASSPSDKNEAFFGQGTRLTVV.

This clonotype has a count of ten or more. V gene TRBV20-1 combines with J gene TRBJ1-3; perhaps TRBD1 as D (6 bases). The V end was cut by 1 base, the J end by 4 bases, with 11 bases between. The CDR3 is 14 residues long. Germline-derived CDR1 and CDR2 are DFQATT and SNEGSKA (reference sequence). The CDR3 spells CSARVGAQGNTIYF. The CDR3 DNA sequence: TGCAGTGCTAGAGTGGGGGCGCAAGGAAACACCATATATTTT.

This clonotype was observed many times. The chain uses TRBV18 and TRBJ2-5; D is unclear. Trimming left V 1 base short and J 2 bases short, with 17 bases between. The CDR3 totals 17 residues. Germline V gene data show CDR1 as KGHSH and CDR2 as LQKENI. The CDR3 nucleotides read TGTGCCAGCTCACCACTGAACCAGATCGCCCCACAAGAGACCCAGTACTTC. Its translation is CASSPLNQIAPQETQYF.

This clonotype showed up many times. This rearrangement joins TRBV12-3 or TRBV12-4 to TRBJ2-1; D gene ambiguous. CDR3 length: 11 amino acids. Trimming took 6 bases from V and 5 from J, leaving 5 bases between them. CDR3 amino acids: CASSPHNEQFF. CDR3 nucleotides: TGTGCCAGCAGCCCCCACAATGAGCAGTTCTTC.

In this sample, this clonotype turned up many times. This sequence joins TRBV5-6 and TRBJ2-5; no reliable D call. The CDR3 has 14 residues. Germline V gene sequence: CDR1 SGHDT, CDR2 YYEEEE. V was shortened by 0 bases and J by 4 bases, with 10 bases between the two germline ends. CDR3 DNA sequence: TGTGCCAGCAGCTTGGTCGGGTTGGGAGAGACCCAGTACTTC. It encodes CASSLVGLGETQYF.

This clonotype was counted ten times or more. The chain uses TRBV20-1 and TRBJ1-2; D not resolved. The V and J ends lost 6 bases and 6 bases respectively, with 14 bases between them. CDR3 length: 12 residues. The germline V gene encodes CDR1 DFQATT and CDR2 SNEGSKA (reference sequence). The CDR3 loop reads CSAIIGMNGYTF. Written as DNA, the CDR3 is TGCAGTGCCATTATCGGGATGAATGGCTACACCTTC.

There are many counts of this clonotype. The V call is TRBV6-1, the J call TRBJ2-7, with 7 bases that match TRBD1. Per the germline V gene, CDR1 is MNHNS and CDR2 is SASEGT. The length of the CDR3 is 14 residues. The V gene end was trimmed by 5 bases and the J gene end by 2 bases; junction bases not matched to a gene: 6. The CDR3 DNA reads TGTGCCAGCAGTAGCTGGACAGGAACCTACGAGCAGTACTTC. This gives the protein CASSSWTGTYEQYF.

This clonotype has a count of ten or more. The chain recombines TRBV12-3 or TRBV12-4 with TRBJ2-3; D is perhaps TRBD2 (5 bases). The CDR3 length is 19 residues. V lost 1 base, J lost 2 bases, and 22 bases lay in between. The CDR3 region has the DNA TGTGCCAGCAGTTTAGTTTTATCGGACTCCGACCTCAACACAGATACGCAGTATTTT. Protein sequence: CASSLVLSDSDLNTDTQYF.

There are many counts of this clonotype. This chain joins TRBV5-1 and TRBJ2-3; D might be TRBD2 (6 bases). Germline V gene data show CDR1 as SGHRS and CDR2 as YFSETQ. V shed 0 bases and J shed 0 bases, with 11 bases lying between them. CDR3 size: 16 residues. DNA of the CDR3: TGCGCCAGCAGCTTGGCTCTAGCGACAAGCACAGATACGCAGTATTTT. It is translated as CASSLALATSTDTQYF.

In this sample, this clonotype turned up many times. The V call is TRBV7-2, the J call TRBJ2-1, with D hard to call. Trimming took 4 bases from V and 6 from J, leaving 10 bases between them. The CDR3 spans 13 residues. CDR1 SGHTA and CDR2 FQGNSA come from the germline V gene. CDR3 bases: TGTGCCAGCAGCTCCGGATTGTCCAATGAGCAGTTCTTC. Protein sequence: CASSSGLSNEQFF.

This clonotype was detected ten times or more. The V and J genes are TRBV10-3 and TRBJ2-2, with 13 bases identical to TRBD2. V dropped 2 bases and J dropped 3; count of bases not matched to a gene: 3. The CDR3 spans 17 residues. The germline V gene encodes CDR1 ENHRY and CDR2 SYGVKD. CDR3 DNA sequence: TGTGCCATCAGTGAGGGACTAGCGGGAGACCACACCGGGGAGCTGTTTTTT. It yields the protein CAISEGLAGDHTGELFF.

At least ten counts were recorded for this clonotype. This chain uses TRBV7-7 with TRBJ2-3; D gene unclear. Per germline, CDR1 SSHAT and CDR2 FNYEAQ (reference sequence). Trimming shortened V by 2 bases and J by 2 bases, and 8 bases separated the two germline ends. The CDR3 totals 14 residues. The CDR3 loop reads CASSLSQYTDTQYF. CDR3 nucleotide sequence: TGTGCCAGCAGCTTAAGCCAGTACACAGATACGCAGTATTTT.

This clonotype showed up many times. This chain joins TRBV24-1 and TRBJ2-3, with 11 positions matching TRBD2. Germline-derived CDR1 and CDR2 are KGHDR and SFDVKD. Trimming removed 1 base from V and 3 bases from J; junction bases left unmatched: 2. There are 16 residues in the CDR3. In DNA, the CDR3 is TGTGCCACCAGTGATTTACTAGCGGGAGAAACAGATACGCAGTATTTT. Amino acids: CATSDLLAGETDTQYF.

This clonotype has at least ten counts. The chain has TRBV5-1 and TRBJ2-7, with 10 bases matching TRBD1. The ends lost 4 bases at V and 6 bases at J; junction bases unmatched: 10. Germline values: CDR1 SGHRS, CDR2 YFSETQ. There are 15 residues in the CDR3. The CDR3 sequence is CASSGDRGTIGEQYF. DNA of the CDR3: TGCGCCAGCAGCGGGGACAGGGGAACAATTGGCGAGCAGTACTTC.

The table lists this clonotype with many counts. The rearrangement uses TRBV20-1 and TRBJ2-5; D may be TRBD2 (7 bases). Trimming left V 0 bases short and J 5 bases short, with 13 bases between. The germline V gene has CDR1 DFQATT and CDR2 SNEGSKA (reference sequence). The CDR3 totals 14 residues. The DNA for the CDR3 is TGCAGTGCTAGAGATGGGGGGGCGGGCGAGACCCAGTACTTC. This sequence encodes CSARDGGAGETQYF.

The sample holds many counts of this clonotype. V is TRBV12-3 or TRBV12-4 and J is TRBJ1-6; TRBD1 is a possible D gene (5 bases). V lost 5 bases to trimming and J lost 7 bases, with 12 bases between them. This CDR3 has 14 amino acids. Here the CDR3 reads CASSPGNNNSPLHF. CDR3 nucleotides: TGTGCCAGCAGTCCAGGGAACAACAATTCACCCCTCCACTTT.

The table lists this clonotype with many counts. The chain couples TRBV20-1 to TRBJ1-5, with D hard to call. This CDR3 has 13 amino acids. V was trimmed by 3 bases and J by 7 bases, leaving 13 bases between them. Per germline, CDR1 DFQATT and CDR2 SNEGSKA (reference sequence). The CDR3 coding sequence is TGCAGTGCTAGCCGCGGAAAGGCCCAGCCCCAGCATTTT. The encoded protein is CSASRGKAQPQHF.